This T cell receptor (beta chain) was recovered during a study of CD8+ T cells in alopecia areata. Study-level information: Recipients were approximately 7-10-week-old female C3H/HeJ mice grafted with skin from roughly 6-13-month-old C3H/HeJ donors with spontaneous alopecia.

The authors extracted RNA and reverse transcribed it into cDNA as the sequencing template. The table came from immunoSEQ multiplex PCR; TCRdb's copy has only in-frame clones and leaves some out. This sample comprises approximately 2,000 clones, none seen once only. There are a few counts of this clone. The genes are named according to mouse. Sample: lesional skin. The sequence was obtained from a C3H/HeJ mouse with alopecia areata. As its MHC haplotype, the strain has H2-k.

The CDR3 DNA, read in part, is TGTGCCAGCAGCCAGACAGCTAGTCAAAAC. This gives the protein CASSQTASQN. The whole CDR3 reads CASSQTASQNTLYF. The rearrangement joins TRBV5 to TRBJ2-4; tentative D call: TRBD1 (5 bases). The read finishes 4 residues shy of the CDR3 end, and the germline J gene is used to complete it. V shed 3 bases and J shed 0 bases, with 7 bases lying between them. The germline gives CDR1 LGHNA, CDR2 YNLKQL (reference sequence). The CDR3 consists of 14 residues.